Listed here are 15 T cell receptor beta chains from one sample, sequenced in a study of blood T cells in healthy people across ages. The second PCR ran 7 to 11 cycles with a sample-barcoded 5' primer and J-beta primers. TCRdb re-called the 5' RACE reads through MiXCR, storing one row per CDR3 protein. The sample has about 640,000 distinct CDR3 sequences, roughly 53% seen once. The sample comprised blood. The receptor set was obtained from a man between 60 and 75 years old in good health.

The chain recombines TRBV6-5 with TRBJ1-1; the D gene is possibly TRBD1 (6 bases). Deletions cut 2 bases from V and 5 bases from J, with 9 bases between. From germline, CDR1 is MNHEY and CDR2 SVGAGI. The CDR3 spans 13 residues. CDR3 nucleotide sequence: TGTGCCAGCAGTTACGCAGGGGAAACTGAAGCTTTCTTT. Its protein product is CASSYAGETEAFF.

In its sample, this clonotype was seen many times. This sequence joins TRBV14 and TRBJ2-5; unclear D gene. The CDR3 covers 13 residues. Germline CDR1 and CDR2: SGHDN and FVKESK. V dropped 3 bases and J dropped 2 bases, with 7 bases sitting between them. CDR3 DNA: TGTGCCAGCAGCCAGACAAGACAAGAGACCCAGTACTTC. Translating gives CASSQTRQETQYF.

The gene calls are TRBV4-1 and TRBJ2-2; tentatively, D is TRBD1 (6 bases). The ends were cut back, 6 bases at V and 0 bases at J, with 11 bases in the middle. In germline, CDR1 is MGHRA, CDR2 YSYEKL. The CDR3 contains 15 residues. CDR3 residues: CASRPWGPNTGELFF. CDR3 nucleotides: TGCGCCAGCAGGCCATGGGGGCCGAACACCGGGGAGCTGTTTTTT.

This chain joins TRBV10-3 and TRBJ2-1; 7 bases map to TRBD1. With V trimmed by 5 bases and J by 3 bases, 13 bases remained unmatched. Germline-derived CDR1 and CDR2 are ENHRY and SYGVKD. The CDR3 is made up of 17 amino acids. CDR3 sequence: CAISPAAGQDHYNEQFF. As DNA, the CDR3 is TGTGCCATCAGTCCCGCGGCAGGACAGGATCACTACAATGAGCAGTTCTTC.

V is TRBV5-1 and J is TRBJ2-1, with D tentatively TRBD2 (5 bases). V dropped 3 bases and J dropped 8 bases, with 21 bases sitting between them. Germline V gene data show CDR1 as SGHRS and CDR2 as YFSETQ. This CDR3 comprises 16 residues. Here the CDR3 reads CASSWGERGRIDEQFF. In nucleotides, the CDR3 is TGCGCCAGCAGCTGGGGAGAACGAGGTCGGATCGATGAGCAGTTCTTC.

Written as DNA, the CDR3 is TGTGCCAGCAGTGAAAGTAGGGGGTCCGGCGAGACCCAGTACTTC. It encodes CASSESRGSGETQYF. The V and J genes are TRBV6-1 and TRBJ2-7, with D maybe TRBD1 (6 bases). Matching the DNA end better, TRBJ2-5 makes the J call doubtful. The CDR3 extends over 15 amino acids. The V gene's germline CDR1 is MNHNS and CDR2 SASEGT.

The chain uses TRBV24-1 and TRBJ1-5; D gene unclear. Per germline, CDR1 KGHDR and CDR2 SFDVKD. This CDR3 region has 16 residues. Trimming shortened V by 1 base and J by 3 bases, and 12 bases separated the two germline ends. The CDR3 DNA reads as TGTGCCACCAGTGATTTTGGGTCGGACGCCAATCAGCCCCAGCATTTT. Its translation is CATSDFGSDANQPQHF.

The chain has TRBV5-1 and TRBJ2-5; D call uncertain. CDR1 and CDR2 from the germline V gene are SGHRS and YFSETQ. The CDR3 sequence is 14 residues long. The V end lost 0 bases, the J end lost 4 bases, and 10 bases lay between the germline ends. The chain's CDR3 is CASSLGQERETQYF. The CDR3 nucleotides are TGCGCCAGCAGCTTGGGTCAGGAACGAGAGACCCAGTACTTC.

V usage is TRBV3-1 and J usage is TRBJ2-3; D remains ambiguous. In germline, CDR1 is LGHDT, CDR2 YNNKEL (reference sequence). V was trimmed by 3 bases and J by 2 bases, leaving 6 bases between them. This CDR3 has 13 amino acids. The CDR3 here is CASSQEPTDTQYF. The DNA of the CDR3 is TGTGCCAGCAGCCAGGAGCCCACAGATACGCAGTATTTT.

V and J are TRBV20-1 and TRBJ1-2, with TRBD1 matching over 9 bases. V was clipped by 3 bases and J by 4 bases; unmatched bases: 12. CDR1 and CDR2 (germline): DFQATT, SNEGSKA (reference sequence). CDR3 length equals 16 residues. The CDR3 here is CSASFSGTGKPYGYTF. CDR3 DNA: TGCAGTGCTAGTTTTTCCGGGACAGGGAAACCCTATGGCTACACCTTC.

This sequence joins TRBV9 and TRBJ2-3; TRBD2 matches at 9 bases. The CDR3 is made up of 16 amino acids. Germline V lookup: CDR1 SGDLS, CDR2 YYNGEE. The J segment lost 6 bases and the V segment lost 0 bases, leaving 8 bases of the junction unmatched. DNA of the CDR3: TGTGCCAGCAGCGTAGCCGCGGGGGGGCCGTCGGATACGCAGTATTTT. Its translation is CASSVAAGGPSDTQYF.

J is TRBJ1-5 and V is TRBV28, with D possibly being TRBD1 (5 bases). V was cut by 5 bases and J by 4 bases, with 15 bases left in between. Per germline, CDR1 MDHEN and CDR2 SYDVKM. This CDR3 comprises 15 residues. CDR3 protein: CASSPGGSGNQPQHF. DNA of the CDR3: TGTGCCAGCAGTCCGGGGGGGTCGGGGAATCAGCCCCAGCATTTT.

The chain employs TRBV6-1 and TRBJ1-1, with 7 bases fitting TRBD1. Losses at the gene ends were 4 bases for V and 1 base for J; bases not matched to a gene: 6. Germline loops: CDR1 MNHNS, CDR2 SASEGT. The CDR3 length is 15 residues. CDR3 region: CASSGRQGSNTEAFF. The CDR3 DNA reads TGTGCCAGCAGTGGCCGACAGGGCTCGAACACTGAAGCTTTCTTT.

This chain joins TRBV11-2 and TRBJ2-1; TRBD2 matches at 11 bases. V was clipped by 5 bases and J by 9 bases; unmatched bases: 6. The V gene's germline CDR1 is SGHAT and CDR2 FQNNGV. The CDR3 spans 14 residues. CDR3 in amino acids: CASSLLAGGTEQFF. The CDR3 DNA follows: TGTGCCAGCAGCCTCCTAGCGGGGGGAACTGAGCAGTTCTTC.

The chain has TRBV20-1 and TRBJ2-5, with 9 bases matching TRBD2. The DNA end lines up better with TRBJ2-7; the J call may be wrong. Germline CDR1 reads DFQATT; CDR2 reads SNEGSKA (reference sequence). This CDR3 has 18 residues. For the CDR3, the DNA is TGCAGTGCTAGAGATCTAGGTCTAGCGGGGCCTGAGGGGGGCGAGCAGTACTTC. It specifies CSARDLGLAGPEGGEQYF.